This TCR beta chain was recovered during a study of T-cell memory formation after mild COVID-19. This CDR3 contains 15 residues. Germline V gives CDR1 DFQATT, CDR2 SNEGSKA (reference sequence). With 2 bases removed from V and 5 bases from J, the gap between germline ends came to 16 bases. TCRdb re-analysed the 5' RACE reads in MiXCR, keeping a single row per CDR3 protein. The sample has approximately 240,000 distinct CDR3 sequences, about 16% seen once. General study points: The pre-infection memory compartment contained some responding clones, suggesting cross-reactive memory joined.

A word on this clonotype: Its cognate antigen is unknown.

Sample: PBMCs or a T cell subset sorted from them (not recorded which). The chain recombines TRBV20-1 with TRBJ2-1; D is undetermined. This TCR derives from a man aged 18 to 29 who had mild COVID-19 (a few samples of this study predate the infection). Cell type and time point are not known. The DNA for the CDR3 is TGCAGTGCTAGAAACCCCGGCCGTCCCGACAATGAGCAGTTCTTC. It specifies CSARNPGRPDNEQFF.